The present entry profiles one TCR beta chain with its context. This clonotype was observed a single time. The target of this receptor is not known. Base quality data are lacking; no much larger clone is found one base away. One read is thin evidence. The sample is drawn from a study of T-cell memory formation after mild COVID-19 (dated by TCRdb to the early 2020s). Looking at the study overall: TCR sequence clusters from the two donors were found to be largely donor specific. Two young, previously healthy adult volunteers, one female and one male, were included in the cohort. In two donors, T-cell clones that expanded and contracted after mild COVID-19 were followed by sequencing TCRalpha and TCRbeta repertoires longitudinally.

Overall study outcomes, separate from this receptor: The study included only a couple of mild cases, and larger cohorts that include severe cases with pre-infection samples were judged to be necessary. Contracting CD4+ clones were located mainly in the CM and EM memory subsets, whereas CD8+ clones were found to be enriched in EMRA. SARS-CoV-2 specificity was not confirmed for the second-wave clones peaking on day 37. Clones contracting from day 15 to 85 had balanced CD4/CD8 phenotypes, while a second wave expanding from day 15 to 37 was biased towards CD4+. Some responding clones were detected in pre-infection memory, suggesting pre-existing cross-reactive memory T cells joined the SARS-CoV-2 response.

Sequencer: Illumina NovaSeq 6000. TCRalpha and TCRbeta cDNA libraries were built by 5'RACE with constant-segment primers, adding sample barcodes and unique molecular identifiers. Trizol reagent was used to extract RNA from every sample. Library amplification was performed in two PCR steps, and a second sample barcode and Illumina TruSeq adapters were introduced in the second step. Sequencing of libraries was performed on an Illumina NovaSeq with 2 x 150 bp paired-end reads. The authors' pipeline ran thus. Reads were demultiplexed and collapsed into UMI-guided consensus sequences with migec v1.2.7. Using mixcr v2.1.11, the UMI consensuses were aligned to TRA and TRB V and J templates and assembled into clonotypes. Clonotypes were classified as expanded or contracted when called significant by both edgeR and NoisET, with noise models trained on biological replicates. For edgeR calls, the thresholds were a false discovery rate-adjusted p below 0.01 and a log2 fold-change of 1. As an exploratory analysis of dynamics, max-normalized trajectories of the 1000 most abundant clonotypes were examined with PCA combined with hierarchical clustering. Separately sequenced CD4+ and CD8+ repertoires were used to assign the CD4 or CD8 phenotype of responding clones. TCRdb's own reprocessing of the public reads used fastp at Q25 and MiXCR and kept productive beta chains. CDR3 protein sequences are deduplicated, and each keeps its most common genes and DNA. TCRdb, not the original authors, processed these V and J calls. The sample table contains fewer than 300,000 distinct CDR3 sequences; only one count was recorded for around 17% of them. The biggest ten clones account for around 20% of the sample.

As encoded in the germline V gene, CDR1 is SGHTA while CDR2 is FQGNSA. The CDR3 goes from the cysteine to the valine over 10 residues. Only the CDR3 DNA is retained, 30 bases long and in frame from the first base. Ficoll-Paque density gradient centrifugation was used to isolate PBMCs. The sample consisted of PBMCs or a T cell subset sorted from them (not recorded which). This sequence was found in a man between 18 and 35 years old who had mild COVID-19 (a few samples of this study predate the infection). The sample titles of this study are shuffled in the database, so cell type and time point are left out; the donor was told from shared clones. The chain is encoded by TRBV7-2 joined to TRBJ2-7, with a tentative D call of TRBD1 or TRBD2, each matching 5 bases. The CDR3 region: CGRECSEQYV. The nucleotide sequence reads TGTGGCAGGGAGTGTAGCGAGCAGTACGTC.